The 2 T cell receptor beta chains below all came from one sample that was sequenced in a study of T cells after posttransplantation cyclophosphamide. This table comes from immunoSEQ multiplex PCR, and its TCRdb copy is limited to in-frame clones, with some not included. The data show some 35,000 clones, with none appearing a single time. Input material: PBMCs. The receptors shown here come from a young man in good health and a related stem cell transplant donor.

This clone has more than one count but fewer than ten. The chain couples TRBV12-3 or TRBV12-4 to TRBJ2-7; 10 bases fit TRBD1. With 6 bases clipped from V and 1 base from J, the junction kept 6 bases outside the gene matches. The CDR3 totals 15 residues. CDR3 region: CASSSWDRGSYEQYF. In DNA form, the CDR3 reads TGTGCCAGCAGCTCTTGGGACAGGGGTTCCTACGAGCAGTACTTC.

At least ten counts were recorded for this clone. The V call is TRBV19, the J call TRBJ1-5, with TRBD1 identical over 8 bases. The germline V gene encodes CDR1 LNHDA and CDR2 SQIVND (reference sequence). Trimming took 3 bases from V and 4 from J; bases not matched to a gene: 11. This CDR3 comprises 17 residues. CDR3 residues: CASSIWEGQGGNQPQHF. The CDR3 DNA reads TGTGCCAGTAGTATTTGGGAAGGACAGGGAGGAAATCAGCCCCAGCATTTT.